The 3 T cell receptor beta chains listed next were all sequenced from one sample in a study of CDR3 diversity in severe acne. TCRdb processed the PCR reads anew with MiXCR; each CDR3 protein has one entry. Of roughly 93,000 distinct CDR3 sequences listed, approximately 49% are singletons. The sequenced sample consisted of blood. Source of these receptors: a male donor with severe acne vulgaris.

This clonotype showed up many times. The rearrangement uses TRBV6-1 and TRBJ1-6, with TRBD1 matching over 8 bases. V lost 3 bases, J lost 7 bases, and 8 bases stayed unmatched. The germline gives CDR1 MNHNS, CDR2 SASEGT. The CDR3 extends over 16 amino acids. The CDR3 region has the DNA TGTGCCAGCAGTGATAGGACAGGGCGAGACAATTCACCCCTCCACTTT. The encoded protein is CASSDRTGRDNSPLHF.

Many counts were recorded for this clonotype. The gene calls are TRBV6-2 or TRBV6-3 and TRBJ2-3; D ambiguous. V lost 0 bases and J lost 0, with 10 bases in between. This CDR3 contains 16 residues. Germline lookup yields CDR1 MNHEY and CDR2 SVGEGT. The CDR3 region is CASSYSKTWSTDTQYF. The CDR3 nucleotides read TGTGCCAGCAGTTACTCGAAAACATGGAGCACAGATACGCAGTATTTT.

This clonotype was counted ten times or more. The V gene is TRBV6-6, the J gene TRBJ2-2, with D possibly called TRBD1 or TRBD2 (5 bases each). This CDR3 is built from 17 residues. Germline V gives CDR1 MNHNY, CDR2 SVGAGI (reference sequence). Trimming removed 4 bases at V and 2 bases at J, with 17 bases between. The CDR3 bases are TGTGCCAGCAGTTCCATACCGGGACGGCTTAACACCGGGGAGCTGTTTTTT. It is translated as CASSSIPGRLNTGELFF.